This is a list of T cell receptor beta chains from one sample in a study of T cells in Graves' hyperthyroidism and ophthalmopathy. TCRdb re-analysed the multiplex PCR reads in MiXCR, keeping a single row per CDR3 protein. The sample yields about 710,000 distinct CDR3 sequences, around 15% seen once. Sequenced input: blood. These receptors all stem from a man between 18 and 29 years old with Graves' hyperthyroidism. Each CDR3 is given with its conserved first and last residue. D genes are given only for firm matches. Some rows have no size entry. The others give once, few or many, or a class for an expanded clone.

TRBV18,TRBJ1-6,TRBD1,many,CASSPPGQGNSPLHF,TGTGCCAGCTCACCACCGGGACAGGGTAATTCACCCCTCCACTTT
TRBV9,TRBJ2-3,-,few,CASSVEAGTDTQYF,TGTGCCAGCAGCGTAGAAGCGGGCACAGATACGCAGTATTTT
TRBV5-1,TRBJ2-5,TRBD1,once,CASSDRDRGQETQYF,TGCGCCAGCAGCGACCGGGACAGGGGCCAAGAGACCCAGTACTTC
TRBV28,TRBJ2-7,TRBD1,many,CASSSGQGYEQYF,TGTGCCAGCAGTTCTGGACAGGGCTACGAGCAGTACTTC
TRBV30,TRBJ2-4,-,few,CAWSGGNRAKNIQYF,TGTGCCTGGAGTGGGGGGAATCGGGCCAAAAACATTCAGTACTTC
TRBV11-2,TRBJ1-5,-,-,CASSSRIAGQPQHF,TGTGCCAGCAGCTCCAGGATAGCCGGTCAGCCCCAGCATTTT
TRBV7-3,TRBJ2-5,-,many,CASSAGGQETQYF,TGTGCCAGCAGCGCCGGGGGACAAGAGACCCAGTACTTC
TRBV11-3,TRBJ1-3,-,few,CASSPSRGGNTIYF,TGTGCCAGCAGCCCTTCCCGGGGTGGAAACACCATATATTTT
TRBV27,TRBJ2-2,TRBD2,few,CASKSGMGTGGLFF,TGTGCCAGCAAAAGCGGGATGGGGACCGGGGGGCTGTTTTTT
TRBV28,TRBJ2-7,TRBD2,many,CASSPSGSYEQYF,TGTGCCAGCAGCCCTAGCGGGAGCTACGAGCAGTACTTC